This T cell receptor (beta chain) was obtained from a study of blood T cell repertoires in COVID-19. Looking at the study overall: The origin of the acute and convalescent COVID-19 samples was the United States, Italy and Spain. From T cells, B-cell-depleted T cells, or PBMCs came the material, which was cDNA or gDNA.

Germline-derived CDR1 and CDR2 are SGHRS and YFSETQ. This CDR3 region has 16 residues. Trimming at V came to 4 bases and at J to 2 bases, leaving 9 bases not matched to a gene. As processed by the authors: Reference gene primer amplification gave nucleated cell count estimates. This table comes from immunoSEQ multiplex PCR, and its TCRdb copy is limited to in-frame clones, with some not included. Clone size and the V and J calls come from that table; the DNA yielded D and trimming. The sample holds roughly 27,000 clones, roughly three quarters seen once. This sequence originates from a man older than 75 with active or convalescent COVID-19. Sequenced sample: peripheral blood. The J gene is TRBJ1-5, the V gene TRBV5-1, with TRBD1 identical over 7 bases. DNA of the CDR3: TGCGCCAGCAGCCCCTCGGGCAGGGGGGGCAATCAGCCCCAGCATTTT. Protein: CASSPSGRGGNQPQHF. The full variable domain, in which reference TRBV5-1 and TRBJ1-5 provide the parts outside the CDR3, is KAGVTQTPRYLIKTRGQQVTLSCSPISGHRSVSWYQQTPGQGLQFLFEYFSETQRNKGNFPGRFSGRQFSNSRSEMNVSTLELGDSALYLCASSPSGRGGNQPQHFGDGTRLSIL.